These 23 T cell receptor beta chains came from one sample sequenced in a study of molecular identifiers for immune sequencing clone quantification. TCRdb called the PCR reads again in MiXCR, with one record for every CDR3 protein. The table has around 460,000 distinct CDR3 sequences, about a quarter seen once. Sequenced material: naive CD8+ T cells from blood, with Jurkat cell RNA spiked in. Regarding subset: FACS-sorted CD8+CD4-CCR7+CD45RA+ naive T cells. These receptors were taken from a human donor in good health. Some libraries in this study had Jurkat cell RNA spiked in.

This clonotype was counted many times. The chain links TRBV20-1 to TRBJ2-5, with 11 bases aligning to TRBD2. J gave up 1 base and V 2 bases, and 12 bases lay outside the gene matches. The CDR3 covers 18 residues. CDR1 is DFQATT, CDR2 SNEGSKA, per germline (reference sequence). DNA of the CDR3: TGCAGTGCTAGAAAGGAATTTCCTAGCGGGGGGACCCAAGAGACCCAGTACTTC. Translated, it gives CSARKEFPSGGTQETQYF.

The rearrangement uses TRBV5-5 and TRBJ2-7, with 10 bases aligning to TRBD1. The CDR3 is 15 residues long. The germline V gene encodes CDR1 SGHKS and CDR2 YYEKEE (reference sequence). Unmatched junction bases numbered 9, after V lost 5 bases and J lost 4 bases. CDR3 amino acids: CASRFERDRGYEQYF. The DNA for the CDR3 is TGTGCCAGCAGATTCGAAAGGGACAGGGGTTACGAGCAGTACTTC.

The gene calls are TRBV6-1 and TRBJ2-3; D possibly corresponds to TRBD2 (6 bases). The length of the CDR3 is 14 residues. V lost 8 bases and J 0 bases, leaving 12 bases between the germline ends. Germline CDR1 and CDR2: MNHNS and SASEGT. CDR3 sequence: CASWFSGSTDTQYF. The CDR3 bases are TGTGCCAGCTGGTTTAGCGGAAGCACAGATACGCAGTATTTT.

A few counts support this clonotype. The CDR3 nucleotides are TGTGCCAGCAGTTTAGGGCAGGGGGGTACTAACTATGGCTACACCTTC. Protein product: CASSLGQGGTNYGYTF. The V gene is TRBV27, the J gene TRBJ1-2, with 7 positions matching TRBD1. The CDR3 spans 16 residues. The germline gives CDR1 MNHEY, CDR2 SMNVEV (reference sequence). Trimming cost V 2 bases and J 0 bases; bases outside gene matches: 6.

This clonotype appeared a few times. The CDR3 region is CASSRIRSTDRLVGGYTF. CDR3 nucleotide sequence: TGTGCCAGCAGCCGAATCCGGTCGACGGACCGATTGGTGGGAGGCTACACCTTC. The gene calls are TRBV28 and TRBJ1-2; D is undetermined. This CDR3 is 18 amino acids long. With 6 bases removed from V and 8 bases from J, the gap between germline ends came to 31 bases. In germline, CDR1 is MDHEN, CDR2 SYDVKM.

This clonotype was picked up many times. The V and J genes are TRBV21-1 and TRBJ1-5; TRBD1 reflects the table's D call only, with no check against the DNA. TRBV21-1 is a documented pseudogene. This CDR3 spans 21 amino acids. The CDR3 DNA is TGTGCCAGCAGCAAAGTTCGAGATTCGGGACAGCCGAGAGATAGCAATCAGCCCCAGCATTTT. Translated, it gives CASSKVRDSGQPRDSNQPQHF.

This clonotype has only one observation. This may arise from a read error, as a much more abundant clone is one base away. The chain recombines TRBV7-2 with TRBJ2-3, with TRBD1 matching over 7 bases. Germline V gene data show CDR1 as SGHTA and CDR2 as FQGNSA. The CDR3 extends over 15 amino acids. The chain's CDR3 is CACSPTGAVTDTQYF. In DNA form, the CDR3 reads TGTGCCTGCAGCCCCACAGGGGCCGTCACAGATACGCAGTATTTT.

The V call is TRBV7-9, the J call TRBJ2-3; D remains ambiguous. V dropped 5 bases and J dropped 2 bases, with 17 bases sitting between them. The length of the CDR3 is 16 residues. Germline-derived CDR1 and CDR2 are SEHNR and FQNEAQ (reference sequence). As DNA, the CDR3 is TGTGCCAGCAGCGGACCCAGGCACTGCAACACAGATACGCAGTATTTT. Translation: CASSGPRHCNTDTQYF.

This clonotype was counted only a few times. The chain combines TRBV5-5 with TRBJ2-5; 11 nucleotides line up with TRBD2. The CDR3 is made up of 18 amino acids. CDR1 is SGHKS and CDR2 is YYEKEE in the germline V gene (reference sequence). With V trimmed by 5 bases and J by 1 base, 13 bases remained unmatched. CDR3 DNA sequence: TGTGCCAGCAGTCCGGCGACTAGCGGGGCTCCAACCCAAGAGACCCAGTACTTC. Protein sequence: CASSPATSGAPTQETQYF.

This clonotype has at least ten counts. The chain joins TRBV29-1 to TRBJ2-5; a possible D gene is TRBD2 (6 bases). The V and J ends lost 3 bases and 0 bases respectively, with 8 bases between them. Germline loops: CDR1 SQVTM, CDR2 ANQGSEA. The CDR3 length is 13 residues. As DNA, the CDR3 is TGCAGCGTTGATTGGGGGGACCAAGAGACCCAGTACTTC. The encoded protein is CSVDWGDQETQYF.

This clonotype has only a few counts. The genes are TRBV11-2 and TRBJ1-3, with 8 bases identical to TRBD1. This CDR3 has 14 residues. V dropped 5 bases and J dropped 9; count of bases not matched to a gene: 9. The germline V gene has CDR1 SGHAT and CDR2 FQNNGV. CDR3 in amino acids: CASSMQGAEGTIYF. The CDR3 region has the DNA TGTGCCAGCAGCATGCAGGGGGCTGAAGGCACCATATATTTT.

This clonotype showed up just a few times. V and J are TRBV24-1 and TRBJ1-5, with D perhaps TRBD1 (5 bases). V shed 6 bases and J shed 3 bases, with 11 bases lying between them. The V gene's germline CDR1 is KGHDR and CDR2 SFDVKD. The length of the CDR3 is 14 residues. The CDR3 region is CATSPQGYNQPQHF. The CDR3 bases are TGTGCCACCAGTCCCCAGGGATACAATCAGCCCCAGCATTTT.

This clonotype was counted at least ten times. The genes are TRBV6-6 and TRBJ2-3; 7 bases map to TRBD2. Germline assignment: CDR1 MNHNY and CDR2 SVGAGI (reference sequence). The V segment lost 0 bases and the J segment 2 bases; nucleotides outside the gene matches: 8. The CDR3 consists of 17 residues. The CDR3 nucleotides read TGTGCCAGCAGTTACTCGCTTTTGGAGCGGGACACAGATACGCAGTATTTT. Protein: CASSYSLLERDTDTQYF.

The chain links TRBV6-5 to TRBJ2-7; TRBD2 agrees at 7 bases. This CDR3 contains 14 residues. Germline CDR1 reads MNHEY; CDR2 reads SVGAGI. Losses at the gene ends were 3 bases for V and 3 bases for J; bases not matched to a gene: 5. The CDR3 protein is CASSYVREGYEQYF. In DNA, the CDR3 is TGTGCCAGCAGTTATGTCAGGGAGGGCTACGAGCAGTACTTC.

The V and J genes are TRBV12-3 or TRBV12-4 and TRBJ2-3; 9 bases are a match to TRBD1. Unmatched junction bases numbered 10, after V lost 7 bases and J lost 2 bases. The CDR3 covers 16 residues. CDR3 protein: CASTTGGLSSTDTQYF. The CDR3 DNA reads TGTGCCAGCACGACAGGGGGTCTTTCCTCCACAGATACGCAGTATTTT.

The gene calls are TRBV4-3 and TRBJ2-7; 7 nucleotides agree with TRBD1. In germline, CDR1 is LGHNA, CDR2 YSLEER. The length of the CDR3 is 14 residues. The trim removed 1 base at V and 4 bases at J, leaving 4 bases unmatched. The CDR3 sequence is CASSQGDREYEQYF. CDR3 nucleotide sequence: TGCGCCAGCAGCCAAGGGGACAGAGAATACGAGCAGTACTTC.

This clonotype was detected many times. The rearrangement uses TRBV9 and TRBJ2-2; D unclear. CDR1 and CDR2 from the germline V gene are SGDLS and YYNGEE. Trimming removed 4 bases at V and 2 bases at J, with 6 bases between. The CDR3 spans 13 residues. CDR3 nucleotide sequence: TGTGCCAGCAGCAGTGCCAACACCGGGGAGCTGTTTTTT. As protein: CASSSANTGELFF.

This clonotype showed up just a few times. The chain joins TRBV12-3 or TRBV12-4 to TRBJ2-2, with TRBD1 matching 10 bases. This CDR3 region has 17 residues. Trimming took 5 bases from V and 1 from J; bases not matched to a gene: 7. The CDR3 coding sequence is TGTGCCAGCAGTCGCCGGGACAGGGGAAGGAACACCGGGGAGCTGTTTTTT. Its translation: CASSRRDRGRNTGELFF.

This clonotype turned up a few times. V gene TRBV27 combines with J gene TRBJ2-7; D possibly corresponds to TRBD2 (6 bases). This CDR3 region has 14 residues. From germline, CDR1 is MNHEY and CDR2 SMNVEV (reference sequence). The V gene lost 8 bases and the J gene lost 5 bases, with 19 bases spanning the gap. The CDR3 here is CASQIIGGDDEQYF. The CDR3 DNA reads TGTGCCAGCCAAATTATCGGGGGTGACGACGAGCAGTACTTC.

J is TRBJ2-5 and V is TRBV7-9; perhaps TRBD1 as D (6 bases). V lost 6 bases and J 0 bases, leaving 17 bases between the germline ends. The CDR3 has 16 residues. Germline values: CDR1 SEHNR, CDR2 FQNEAQ (reference sequence). CDR3 DNA sequence: TGTGCCAGCAGGGGACAACAGACGGGACACCAAGAGACCCAGTACTTC. Its translation: CASRGQQTGHQETQYF.

The V and J genes are TRBV7-9 and TRBJ1-1; TRBD1 matches 12 bases. V shed 0 bases, J shed 3 bases, and the junction held 2 bases outside the gene matches. This CDR3 spans 16 amino acids. CDR1 SEHNR and CDR2 FQNEAQ come from the germline V gene (reference sequence). The CDR3 loop is CASSLAGTGGYTEAFF. The CDR3 region has the DNA TGTGCCAGCAGCTTAGCGGGGACAGGGGGCTACACTGAAGCTTTCTTT. Together with reference TRBV7-9 and TRBJ1-1, the CDR3 gives the full variable domain: DTGVSQNPRHKITKRGQNVTFRCDPISEHNRLYWYRQTLGQGPEFLTYFQNEAQLEKSRLLSDRFSAERPKGSFSTLEIQRTEQGDSAMYLCASSLAGTGGYTEAFFGQGTRLTVV.

A note on this clonotype: One end of the junction fails to match germline, which may point to a read error. The chain joins TRBV7-9 to TRBJ2-5, with 11 bases that match TRBD1. The CDR3 sequence is 14 residues long. Germline V gene data show CDR1 as SEHNR and CDR2 as FQNEAQ (reference sequence). Written as DNA, the CDR3 is TGTGCCAGCAGCTCGGGACAGGGGGTAGAGACCCGGTACTTC. Translating it yields CASSSGQGVETRYF.

A few counts support this clonotype. V usage is TRBV7-9 and J usage is TRBJ2-5; 7 bases match TRBD1. The CDR3 runs to 14 residues. Germline CDR1 is SEHNR and CDR2 is FQNEAQ (reference sequence). After removal of 5 bases from V and 5 bases from J, the junction contained 8 bases not matched to a gene. The CDR3 sequence: CASSATGFGETQYF. CDR3 sequence (DNA): TGTGCCAGCAGCGCGACAGGGTTCGGTGAGACCCAGTACTTC.